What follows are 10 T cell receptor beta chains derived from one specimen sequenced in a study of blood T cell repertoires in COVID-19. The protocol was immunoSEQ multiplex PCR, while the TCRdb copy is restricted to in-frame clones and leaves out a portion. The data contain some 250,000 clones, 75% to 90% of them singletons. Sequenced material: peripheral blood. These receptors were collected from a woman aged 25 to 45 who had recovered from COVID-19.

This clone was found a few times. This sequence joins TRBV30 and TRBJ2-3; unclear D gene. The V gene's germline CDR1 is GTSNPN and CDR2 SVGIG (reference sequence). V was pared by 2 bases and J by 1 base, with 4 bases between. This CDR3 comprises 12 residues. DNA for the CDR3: TGTGCCTGGAGTCGTGGCACAGATACGCAGTATTTT. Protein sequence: CAWSRGTDTQYF.

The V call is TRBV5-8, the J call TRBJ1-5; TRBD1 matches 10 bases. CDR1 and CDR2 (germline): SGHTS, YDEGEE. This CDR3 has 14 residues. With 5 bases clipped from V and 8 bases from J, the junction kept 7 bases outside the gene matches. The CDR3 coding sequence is TGTGCCAGCAGTCGCGGACAGGGGGATGAGCCCCAGCATTTT. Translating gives CASSRGQGDEPQHF.

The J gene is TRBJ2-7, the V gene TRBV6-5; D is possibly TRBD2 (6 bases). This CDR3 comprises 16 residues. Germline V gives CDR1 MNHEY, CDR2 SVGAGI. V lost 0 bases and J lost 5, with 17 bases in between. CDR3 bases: TGTGCCAGCAGTTACTCGATACAGTGGACTACCAACGAGCAGTACTTC. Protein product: CASSYSIQWTTNEQYF.

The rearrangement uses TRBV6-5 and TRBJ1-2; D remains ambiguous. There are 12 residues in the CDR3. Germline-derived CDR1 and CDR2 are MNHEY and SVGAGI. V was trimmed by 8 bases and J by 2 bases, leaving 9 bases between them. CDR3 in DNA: TGTGCCAGCCTAGCGACCAACTATGGCTACACCTTC. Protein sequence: CASLATNYGYTF.

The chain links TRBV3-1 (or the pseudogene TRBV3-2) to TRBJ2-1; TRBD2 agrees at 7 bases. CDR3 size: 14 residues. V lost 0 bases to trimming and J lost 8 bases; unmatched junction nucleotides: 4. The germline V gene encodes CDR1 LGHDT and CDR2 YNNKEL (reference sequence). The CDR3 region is CASSQDRTRDEQFF. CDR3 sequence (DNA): TGTGCCAGCAGCCAAGATCGGACTAGGGATGAGCAGTTCTTC.

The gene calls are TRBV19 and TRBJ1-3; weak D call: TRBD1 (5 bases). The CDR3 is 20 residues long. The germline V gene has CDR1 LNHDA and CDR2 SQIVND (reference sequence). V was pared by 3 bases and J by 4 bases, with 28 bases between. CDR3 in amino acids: CASSMWGRRRKSSEGNTIYF. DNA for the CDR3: TGTGCCAGTAGTATGTGGGGGAGGCGGAGGAAATCCTCGGAAGGAAACACCATATATTTT.

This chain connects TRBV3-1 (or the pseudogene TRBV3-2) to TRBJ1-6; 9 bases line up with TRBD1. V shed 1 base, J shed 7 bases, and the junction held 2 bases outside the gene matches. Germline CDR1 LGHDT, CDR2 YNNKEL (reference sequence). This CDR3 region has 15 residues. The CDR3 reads CASSQVDRGNSPLHF. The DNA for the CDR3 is TGTGCCAGCAGCCAAGTGGACAGGGGAAATTCACCCCTCCACTTT.

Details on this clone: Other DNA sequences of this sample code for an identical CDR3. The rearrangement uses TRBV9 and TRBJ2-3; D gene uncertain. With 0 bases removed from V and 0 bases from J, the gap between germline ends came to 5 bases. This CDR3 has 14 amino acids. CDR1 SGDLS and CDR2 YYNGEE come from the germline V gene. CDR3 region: CASSVATSTDTQYF. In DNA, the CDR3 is TGTGCCAGCAGCGTAGCTACGAGCACAGATACGCAGTATTTT.

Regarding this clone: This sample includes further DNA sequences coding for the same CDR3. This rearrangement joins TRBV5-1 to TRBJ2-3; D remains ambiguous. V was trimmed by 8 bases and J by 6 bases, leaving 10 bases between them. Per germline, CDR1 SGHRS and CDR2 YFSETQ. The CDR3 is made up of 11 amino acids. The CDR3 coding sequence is TGCGCCAGTACCCTCCAGGATACGCAGTATTTT. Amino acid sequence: CASTLQDTQYF.

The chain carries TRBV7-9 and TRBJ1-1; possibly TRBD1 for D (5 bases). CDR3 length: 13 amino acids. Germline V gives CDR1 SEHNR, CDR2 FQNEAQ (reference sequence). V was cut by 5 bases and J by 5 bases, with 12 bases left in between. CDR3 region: CASSLQQETEAFF. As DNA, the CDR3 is TGTGCCAGCAGCCTTCAACAGGAAACTGAAGCTTTCTTT.